The 13 T cell receptor beta chains listed next were all sequenced from one sample in a study of cytomegalovirus exposure and HLA in healthy donors. PCR involved 60 Vbeta and 13 Jbeta primers. Profiled with immunoSEQ multiplex PCR; TCRdb holds only in-frame clones, not every one. The table lists some 110,000 clones, 65% to 80% of them singletons, with 10% to 15% in the top ten. The sequencing input was PBMCs. Every receptor here comes from a woman aged 40-49 years in good health and CMV-seropositive.

The chain recombines TRBV30 with TRBJ2-7; no definite D call. CDR1 GTSNPN and CDR2 SVGIG come from the germline V gene (reference sequence). Trimming removed 0 bases from V and 1 base from J, with 4 bases in between. The CDR3 has 12 amino acids. The chain's CDR3 is CAWSVGSYEQYF. In DNA form, the CDR3 reads TGTGCCTGGAGTGTCGGGTCCTACGAGCAGTACTTC.

V usage is TRBV5-1 and J usage is TRBJ2-3; a weak D match, TRBD1 (6 bases). V was clipped by 1 base and J by 10 bases, with 7 bases between them. There are 11 residues in the CDR3. Germline loops: CDR1 SGHRS, CDR2 YFSETQ. CDR3 DNA sequence: TGCGCCAGCAGCTTGTCAGGGGCGCAGTATTTT. It codes for CASSLSGAQYF.

This chain joins TRBV5-1 and TRBJ2-7; 12 bases agree with TRBD2. The V and J ends lost 0 bases and 4 bases, in that order; junction bases with no gene match: 5. This CDR3 comprises 16 residues. Germline loops: CDR1 SGHRS, CDR2 YFSETQ. The CDR3 DNA is TGCGCCAGCAGCTTGGGGAGGACTAGCGGGACATACGAGCAGTACTTC. Its protein is CASSLGRTSGTYEQYF.

This clone appeared a few times. The gene calls are TRBV6-5 and TRBJ1-2; weak D call: TRBD1 (5 bases). The ends were cut back, 5 bases at V and 4 bases at J, with 14 bases in the middle. The CDR3 contains 14 residues. CDR1 and CDR2 (germline): MNHEY, SVGAGI. Here the CDR3 DNA reads TGTGCCAGCAGTCCCTCCGGGGGGGGCTATGGCTACACCTTC. This encodes CASSPSGGGYGYTF.

Points on this clone: Other DNA sequences from this sample encode an identical CDR3 as well. In DNA, the CDR3 is TGTGCCAGCTCACTCTCCCGAGGAGTGCGTGAACAGGGAGAGTTCACCGGGGAGCTGTTTTTT. This translates into CASSLSRGVREQGEFTGELFF. V gene TRBV18 combines with J gene TRBJ2-2; tentative D call: TRBD1 (6 bases). Trimming removed 4 bases at V and 4 bases at J, with 31 bases between. The length of the CDR3 is 21 residues. CDR1 is KGHSH, CDR2 LQKENI, per germline.

The chain joins TRBV4-1 to TRBJ2-3, with 11 nucleotides matching TRBD2. Trimming at V came to 4 bases and at J to 5 bases, leaving 11 bases not matched to a gene. Germline CDR1 is MGHRA and CDR2 is YSYEKL. CDR3 length: 17 residues. For the CDR3, the DNA is TGCGCCAGCAGCCCGGGACTAGCGGCCTCCTCGGGAGATACGCAGTATTTT. This encodes CASSPGLAASSGDTQYF.

The chain has TRBV18 and TRBJ2-3; D not resolved. The CDR3 loop spans 13 amino acids. In germline, CDR1 is KGHSH, CDR2 LQKENI. The ends were cut back, 1 base at V and 5 bases at J, with 7 bases in the middle. The CDR3 is CASSPQTRDTQYF. In DNA form, the CDR3 reads TGTGCCAGCTCACCACAAACCAGAGATACGCAGTATTTT.

This chain joins TRBV15 and TRBJ2-1; 7 bases fit TRBD1. V trimming: 1 base; J trimming: 3 bases; junction bases outside the gene matches: 9. The CDR3 extends over 17 amino acids. Germline V CDR1 and CDR2: LNHNV, YYDKDF (reference sequence). The CDR3 DNA reads as TGTGCCACCAGCAGAGTCGAAACAGGGGCCAACTACAATGAGCAGTTCTTC. It encodes CATSRVETGANYNEQFF.

This clone has just a few counts. The rearrangement joins TRBV11-2 to TRBJ2-1; the match to TRBD2 covers 7 bases. The CDR3 runs 14 residues. J lost 10 bases, V lost 0 bases, and 6 bases had no gene match. Germline CDR1 reads SGHAT; CDR2 reads FQNNGV. The CDR3 loop is CASSLEGTTREQFF. The CDR3 nucleotides are TGTGCCAGCAGCTTAGAGGGGACTACCAGGGAGCAGTTCTTC.

The chain carries TRBV5-1 and TRBJ2-3; D is undetermined. Germline-derived CDR1 and CDR2 are SGHRS and YFSETQ. The length of the CDR3 is 13 residues. Trimming removed 4 bases at V and 2 bases at J, with 8 bases between. CDR3 nucleotide sequence: TGCGCCAGCAGCCCCGACACCACAGATACGCAGTATTTT. This gives the protein CASSPDTTDTQYF.

V is TRBV28 and J is TRBJ2-2; 7 bases align to TRBD1. V shed 5 bases, J shed 2 bases, and the junction held 5 bases outside the gene matches. The germline CDR1 and CDR2 sequences are MDHEN and SYDVKM. The CDR3 is made up of 15 amino acids. For the CDR3, the DNA is TGTGCCAGCAGTACCGGGACAGATAACACCGGGGAGCTGTTTTTT. As protein: CASSTGTDNTGELFF.

The rearrangement uses TRBV4-1 and TRBJ2-1; 7 nucleotides align to TRBD2. Unmatched junction bases numbered 11, after V lost 1 base and J lost 8 bases. The CDR3 extends over 16 amino acids. Germline CDR1 and CDR2: MGHRA and YSYEKL. In DNA form, the CDR3 reads TGCGCCAGCAGCCAAGGCCCACTAGCGATAATCCATGAGCAGTTCTTC. Encoded protein: CASSQGPLAIIHEQFF.

The CDR3 DNA reads TGTGCCAGCAGTTTCACCAGCCTCGGGGGAGCCAAAAACATTCAGTACTTC. The encoded protein is CASSFTSLGGAKNIQYF. The chain couples TRBV28 to TRBJ2-4, with a weak D call TRBD2 (6 bases). Germline V gene sequence: CDR1 MDHEN, CDR2 SYDVKM. The CDR3 spans 17 residues. V was pared by 3 bases and J by 0 bases, with 15 bases between.